These 11 T cell receptor beta chains were all obtained from the same sample, sequenced in a study of vaccination and CD4 T cells after COVID-19. Their antigens are not known. Treatment given: roughly 10-day PBMC culture with coronavirus spike peptide pools or control peptides (ViraFEST assay). Sequenced with the Oncomine TCR Beta short-read assay was DNA taken from cultured CD4+ T cells. A single record per CDR3 protein comes from TCRdb applying MiXCR to the PCR reads. The sample includes more than 20,000 distinct CDR3 sequences, around 40% seen only once; the top ten take approximately 7.5%. Sequencing was carried out using CD4+ T cells from blood, cultured in vitro. These receptor sequences come from a human donor who had recovered from COVID-19.

The genes are TRBV12-3 or TRBV12-4 and TRBJ2-1, with 9 bases aligning to TRBD2. This CDR3 contains 18 residues. V shed 3 bases and J 0 bases; nucleotides not matched to a gene: 9. CDR3 region: CASSFPALAGSSYNEQFF. In DNA, the CDR3 is TGTGCCAGCAGTTTCCCCGCACTAGCGGGTAGCTCCTACAATGAGCAGTTCTTC.

This chain joins TRBV19 and TRBJ2-7, with 10 positions matching TRBD1. CDR1 LNHDA and CDR2 SQIVND come from the germline V gene (reference sequence). The trim removed 6 bases at V and 4 bases at J, leaving 9 bases unmatched. This CDR3 has 15 residues. The CDR3 reads CASSRRRDRGYEQYF. The DNA of the CDR3 is TGTGCCAGTAGCCGACGCCGGGACAGGGGTTACGAGCAGTACTTC. The variable domain in full, with the rest retrieved from reference TRBV19 and TRBJ2-7, is DGGITQSPKYLFRKEGQNVTLSCEQNLNHDAMYWYRQDPGQGLRLIYYSQIVNDFQKGDIAEGYSVSREKKESFPLTVTSAQKNPTAFYLCASSRRRDRGYEQYFGPGTRLTVT.

The chain is built from TRBV6-5 and TRBJ1-2; D gene ambiguous. Germline V gene lookup returns CDR1 MNHEY and CDR2 SVGAGI. This CDR3 region has 16 residues. Deletions cut 4 bases from V and 2 bases from J, with 17 bases between. CDR3 protein: CASSSPGRKGNYGYTF. The DNA of the CDR3 is TGTGCCAGCAGTTCGCCCGGTCGGAAGGGAAACTATGGCTACACCTTC.

The chain recombines TRBV7-2 with TRBJ2-3; 9 bases map to TRBD2. The length of the CDR3 is 14 residues. Germline trimming cut 5 bases from V and 4 bases from J; bases unmatched to any gene: 4. Germline V CDR1 and CDR2: SGHTA, FQGNSA. The chain's CDR3 is CASSPLAGADTQYF. CDR3 in DNA: TGTGCCAGCAGCCCCTTAGCGGGGGCAGATACGCAGTATTTT.

This clonotype was picked up one time. The rearrangement uses TRBV28 and TRBJ2-7; 7 bases are shared with TRBD2. CDR1 and CDR2 (germline): MDHEN, SYDVKM. V lost 5 bases to trimming and J lost 0 bases; unmatched junction nucleotides: 7. The CDR3 spans 15 residues. CDR3 coding DNA: TGTGCCAGCAGTCGCCCCGGGGGGAGCTCCTACGAGCAGTACTTC. The encoded protein is CASSRPGGSSYEQYF. Full variable domain (missing parts from reference TRBV28 and TRBJ2-7): DVKVTQSSRYLVKRTGEKVFLECVQDMDHENMFWYRQDPGLGLRLIYFSYDVKMKEKGDIPEGYSVSREKKERFSLILESASTNQTSMYLCASSRPGGSSYEQYFGPGTRLTVT.

The J gene is TRBJ2-2, the V gene TRBV10-1, with 9 bases aligning to TRBD2. The CDR3 totals 16 residues. Germline lookup yields CDR1 WNHNN and CDR2 SYGVQD (reference sequence). Trimming took 8 bases from V and 1 from J; bases not matched to a gene: 8. CDR3 sequence: CASGNILAGNTGELFF. The CDR3 DNA reads TGCGCCAGCGGAAACATACTAGCGGGGAACACCGGGGAGCTGTTTTTT.

The rearrangement joins TRBV20-1 to TRBJ2-5, with a possible D match to TRBD2 (6 bases). Germline CDR1 and CDR2: DFQATT and SNEGSKA (reference sequence). This CDR3 region has 16 residues. Trimming took off 3 bases at V and 2 bases at J, with 19 bases between the two ends. As DNA, the CDR3 is TGCAGTGCTAGGTTGGGGACTGGGAATTCGCAAGAGACCCAGTACTTC. Protein sequence: CSARLGTGNSQETQYF.

The chain employs TRBV10-1 and TRBJ1-4, with D uncertain. Trimming left V 10 bases short and J 4 bases short, with 13 bases between. The CDR3 covers 13 residues. Germline V gene lookup returns CDR1 WNHNN and CDR2 SYGVQD (reference sequence). The CDR3 here is CATRRGNNEKLFF. The CDR3 bases are TGCGCCACCAGGAGAGGGAATAATGAAAAACTGTTTTTT.

The chain employs TRBV5-1 and TRBJ2-5; D is unclear. Trimming left V 1 base short and J 0 bases short, with 7 bases between. In germline, CDR1 is SGHRS, CDR2 YFSETQ. The CDR3 runs 14 residues. CDR3 DNA sequence: TGCGCCAGCAGCTTGAACCCCCACCAAGAGACCCAGTACTTC. This sequence encodes CASSLNPHQETQYF.

This clonotype was detected a few times. This sequence joins TRBV6-1 and TRBJ1-2; TRBD1 aligns across 7 bases. V gave up 8 bases and J gave up 6 bases; unmatched junction bases: 12. Per the germline V gene, CDR1 is MNHNS and CDR2 is SASEGT. This CDR3 spans 14 amino acids. The CDR3 DNA reads TGTGCCAGCGGGGTTGGGACAGCTGCCAATGGCTACACCTTC. This sequence encodes CASGVGTAANGYTF.

This clonotype is a singleton in its sample. The CDR3 DNA sequence: TGTGCCAGCAGTGCCTCTAACTACGAGCAGTACTTC. As protein: CASSASNYEQYF. This chain links TRBV2 with TRBJ2-7; no reliable D call. From germline, CDR1 is SNHLY and CDR2 FYNNEI. Between the trimmed V and J ends, which lost 4 bases and 3 bases, there was a span of 7 bases. CDR3 length: 12 residues.